The rows below give T cell receptor beta chains drawn from one sample of a study of blood T cell repertoires in COVID-19. TCRdb's copy holds only in-frame clones and misses some; the assay was immunoSEQ multiplex PCR. Of roughly 170,000 clones in the sample, around 87% were seen once. Sequencing was performed on peripheral blood. These receptors were obtained from an older woman with COVID-19, enrolled during active disease. CDR3s include the opening cysteine and the closing phenylalanine or tryptophan. A D gene is named only where the DNA matches it firmly. A row's size may be missing; if present it is once, few, many or a size class.

j_call: TRBJ1-6
cdr3_length: 14
v_call: TRBV27
clone_size: .
d_call: TRBD1
cdr3_nt: TGTGCCAGCAGTCCCACGGGACAGGGCTTACCCCTCCACTTT
cdr3_aa: CASSPTGQGLPLHF

j_call: TRBJ2-3
cdr3_length: 16
v_call: TRBV15
clone_size: .
d_call: TRBD2
cdr3_nt: TGTGCCACCAGCATATCTAGCGGGGCCGCCACAGATACGCAGTATTTT
cdr3_aa: CATSISSGAATDTQYF

j_call: TRBJ2-1
cdr3_length: 14
v_call: TRBV20-1
clone_size: .
d_call: TRBD2
cdr3_nt: TGCAGTGCTAGTATGGCGGGAGTCGGGAATGAGCAGTTCTTC
cdr3_aa: CSASMAGVGNEQFF

j_call: TRBJ1-1
cdr3_length: 14
v_call: TRBV6-5
clone_size: .
d_call: .
cdr3_nt: TGTGCCAGCATCGGCAGGGCTGGGTACACTGAAGCTTTCTTT
cdr3_aa: CASIGRAGYTEAFF

j_call: TRBJ1-1
cdr3_length: 14
v_call: TRBV28
clone_size: .
d_call: .
cdr3_nt: TGTGCCAGCAGTCCCCTCACAGGAAACACTGAAGCTTTCTTT
cdr3_aa: CASSPLTGNTEAFF

j_call: TRBJ2-5
cdr3_length: 14
v_call: TRBV14
clone_size: .
d_call: .
cdr3_nt: TGTGCCAGCAGCAGAAGAAGAGGGGGAGAGACCCAGTACTTC
cdr3_aa: CASSRRRGGETQYF

j_call: TRBJ2-7
cdr3_length: 15
v_call: TRBV6-5
clone_size: .
d_call: TRBD2
cdr3_nt: TGTGCCAGCAGTCGACTAGCGGGGTCGTCCTACGAGCAGTACTTC
cdr3_aa: CASSRLAGSSYEQYF

j_call: TRBJ2-5
cdr3_length: 15
v_call: TRBV11-3
clone_size: .
d_call: .
cdr3_nt: TGTGCCAGCAGCTTCGGGTACACTACCCAAGAGACCCAGTACTTC
cdr3_aa: CASSFGYTTQETQYF

j_call: TRBJ2-5
cdr3_length: 16
v_call: TRBV7-9
clone_size: .
d_call: TRBD1
cdr3_nt: TGTGCCAGCAGCTTTACGGGACAGGGCTCGGGAGAGACCCAGTACTTC
cdr3_aa: CASSFTGQGSGETQYF

j_call: TRBJ1-6
cdr3_length: 18
v_call: TRBV5-1
clone_size: .
d_call: TRBD1
cdr3_nt: TGCGCCAGCAGCTTCCGGGACAGGGGAGGTGGATACAATTCACCCCTCCACTTT
cdr3_aa: CASSFRDRGGGYNSPLHF

j_call: TRBJ1-3
cdr3_length: 15
v_call: TRBV19
clone_size: .
d_call: .
cdr3_nt: TGTGCCAGTACGGAGACAGGAACCCCTGGAAACACCATATATTTT
cdr3_aa: CASTETGTPGNTIYF

j_call: TRBJ2-7
cdr3_length: 13
v_call: TRBV6-1
clone_size: once
d_call: .
cdr3_nt: TGTGCCAGCAGTGACGTTTATTCGGACGAGCAGTACTTC
cdr3_aa: CASSDVYSDEQYF

j_call: TRBJ2-1
cdr3_length: 15
v_call: TRBV20-1
clone_size: .
d_call: TRBD2
cdr3_nt: TGCAGTGCTAGTGGTCCAGCGGGAGGTTACAATGAGCAGTTCTTC
cdr3_aa: CSASGPAGGYNEQFF

j_call: TRBJ2-5
cdr3_length: 17
v_call: TRBV21-1
clone_size: .
d_call: .
cdr3_nt: TGTGCCAGCAGCGCCAACCCCGTCCCAGGGCCTTTGGAGACCCAGTACTTC
cdr3_aa: CASSANPVPGPLETQYF

j_call: TRBJ1-1
cdr3_length: 16
v_call: TRBV13
clone_size: few
d_call: .
cdr3_nt: TGTGCCAGCAGCTTAGGTCGGCAGGGCATGAACACTGAAGCTTTCTTT
cdr3_aa: CASSLGRQGMNTEAFF

j_call: TRBJ2-5
cdr3_length: 13
v_call: TRBV19
clone_size: .
d_call: .
cdr3_nt: TGTGCCAGTAGTATGGGTGAGGGAGAGACCCAGTACTTC
cdr3_aa: CASSMGEGETQYF

j_call: TRBJ2-1
cdr3_length: 15
v_call: TRBV3-1/TRBV3-2
clone_size: .
d_call: .
cdr3_nt: TGTGCCAGCAGCCATCAGGGGATTGGGTACAATGAGCAGTTCTTC
cdr3_aa: CASSHQGIGYNEQFF

j_call: TRBJ2-3
cdr3_length: 14
v_call: TRBV7-2
clone_size: .
d_call: .
cdr3_nt: TGTGCCAGCAGCCCCGGGAGCTCCACAGATACGCAGTATTTT
cdr3_aa: CASSPGSSTDTQYF

j_call: TRBJ1-1
cdr3_length: 15
v_call: TRBV5-6
clone_size: .
d_call: .
cdr3_nt: TGTGCCAGCAGCCTCTACATTCAGGCGATCACTGAAGCTTTCTTT
cdr3_aa: CASSLYIQAITEAFF

j_call: TRBJ2-5
cdr3_length: 11
v_call: TRBV27
clone_size: once
d_call: TRBD2
cdr3_nt: TGTGCCAGACGGGAGGAAGAGACCCAGTACTTC
cdr3_aa: CARREEETQYF

j_call: TRBJ1-1
cdr3_length: 12
v_call: TRBV5-6
clone_size: once
d_call: .
cdr3_nt: TGTGCCAGCAGTCCTACGAGGGACAAAGCTTTCTTT
cdr3_aa: CASSPTRDKAFF

j_call: TRBJ2-5
cdr3_length: 14
v_call: TRBV3-1/TRBV3-2
clone_size: .
d_call: TRBD2
cdr3_nt: TGTGCCAGCAGCCAATGGACTAGCGCGGAGACCCAGTACTTC
cdr3_aa: CASSQWTSAETQYF

j_call: TRBJ2-3
cdr3_length: 13
v_call: TRBV12-5
clone_size: .
d_call: .
cdr3_nt: TGTGCTAGTGAGGCAAGCGGCACAGATACGCAGTATTTT
cdr3_aa: CASEASGTDTQYF

j_call: TRBJ2-4
cdr3_length: 16
v_call: TRBV30
clone_size: .
d_call: .
cdr3_nt: TGTGCCTGGAGTGTAGGGGGTAGAATAGCCAAAAACATTCAGTACTTC
cdr3_aa: CAWSVGGRIAKNIQYF

j_call: TRBJ1-1
cdr3_length: 12
v_call: TRBV3-1/TRBV3-2
clone_size: .
d_call: TRBD1
cdr3_nt: TGTGCCAGCAGCCAGCAGGGGGGTGAAGCTTTCTTT
cdr3_aa: CASSQQGGEAFF

j_call: TRBJ1-5
cdr3_length: 14
v_call: TRBV7-2
clone_size: .
d_call: .
cdr3_nt: TGTGCCAGTGACTTTGGACAACTCAATCAGCCCCAGCATTTT
cdr3_aa: CASDFGQLNQPQHF

j_call: TRBJ2-2
cdr3_length: 14
v_call: TRBV2
clone_size: .
d_call: .
cdr3_nt: TGTGCCAGCAGTGGTCGTCGCGCCACCGGGGAGCTGTTTTTT
cdr3_aa: CASSGRRATGELFF

j_call: TRBJ2-3
cdr3_length: 15
v_call: TRBV7-2
clone_size: .
d_call: TRBD1
cdr3_nt: TGTGCCAGCAGCATCGACAGGGATGGCACAGATACGCAGTATTTT
cdr3_aa: CASSIDRDGTDTQYF

j_call: TRBJ2-1
cdr3_length: 13
v_call: TRBV5-1
clone_size: once
d_call: TRBD1
cdr3_nt: TGCGCCAGCAGCATACGGGACAGGGGTGAGCAGTTCTTC
cdr3_aa: CASSIRDRGEQFF

j_call: TRBJ2-1
cdr3_length: 15
v_call: TRBV19
clone_size: .
d_call: TRBD2
cdr3_nt: TGTGCCAGTAGTACCTCTAGCGGGGTATACAATGAGCAGTTCTTC
cdr3_aa: CASSTSSGVYNEQFF

j_call: TRBJ2-1
cdr3_length: 16
v_call: TRBV2
clone_size: .
d_call: TRBD2
cdr3_nt: TGTGCCAGCAGTGAATGGGCTAGCGGGAGTCAAAATGAGCAGTTCTTC
cdr3_aa: CASSEWASGSQNEQFF

j_call: TRBJ2-7
cdr3_length: 12
v_call: TRBV18
clone_size: .
d_call: .
cdr3_nt: TGTGCCAGCTCCCAAAGGGGGAGAGAGCAGTACTTC
cdr3_aa: CASSQRGREQYF

j_call: TRBJ2-7
cdr3_length: 13
v_call: TRBV11-2
clone_size: .
d_call: .
cdr3_nt: TGTGCCAGCAGCTTAAGAGGGAGAAACGAGCAGTACTTC
cdr3_aa: CASSLRGRNEQYF